This T cell receptor (beta chain) came from a study of OX40 agonist ivuxolimab in advanced cancers. About the research overall: Clinicians treated patients with ivuxolimab, an agonistic anti-OX40 (CD134) antibody. People who had prior anti-PD-1, anti-PD-L1 or anti-CTLA-4 therapy could take part, and around 40% had some. General study findings and limits: Expanded clones were, on average, more numerous in CD8+ T cells than in CD4+. Among patients with partial responses at 0.1-3.0 mg/kg, clonal expansion was among the lowest.

As concerns this clone: The antigen remains undetermined.

Assay: immunoSEQ multiplex PCR; the TCRdb copy retains only in-frame clones and omits some. The sample has approximately 94,000 clones; around four fifths are singletons. Between the trimmed V and J ends, which lost 1 base and 5 bases, there was a span of 12 bases. Germline CDR1 SGHDT, CDR2 YYEEEE. The length of the CDR3 is 14 residues. Specimen: CD4+ or CD8+ T cells sorted from blood, collected in a trial of the OX40 agonist ivuxolimab. The chain links TRBV5-6 to TRBJ2-5; no clear D. This receptor was taken from an adult with an advanced solid tumor such as melanoma, head and neck, liver or kidney cancer. Written as DNA, the CDR3 is TGTGCCAGCAGCTTGAGGGAAGTGAGGGAGACCCAGTACTTC. It translates to CASSLREVRETQYF.